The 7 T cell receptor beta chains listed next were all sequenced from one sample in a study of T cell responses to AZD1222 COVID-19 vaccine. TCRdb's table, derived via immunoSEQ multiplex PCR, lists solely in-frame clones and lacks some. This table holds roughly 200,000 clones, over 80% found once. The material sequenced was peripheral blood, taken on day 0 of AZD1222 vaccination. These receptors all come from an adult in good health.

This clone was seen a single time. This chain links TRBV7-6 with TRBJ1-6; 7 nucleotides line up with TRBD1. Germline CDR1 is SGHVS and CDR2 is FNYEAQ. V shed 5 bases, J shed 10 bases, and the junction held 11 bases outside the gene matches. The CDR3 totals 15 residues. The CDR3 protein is CASSPRIPGQSPLHF. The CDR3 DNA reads TGTGCCAGCAGCCCCCGAATCCCGGGACAGTCACCCCTCCACTTT.

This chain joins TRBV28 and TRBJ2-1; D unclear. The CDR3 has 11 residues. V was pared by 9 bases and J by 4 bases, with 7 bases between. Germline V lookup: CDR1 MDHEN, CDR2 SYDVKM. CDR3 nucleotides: TGTGCCAGTGAGAATTACAATGAGCAGTTCTTC. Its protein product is CASENYNEQFF.

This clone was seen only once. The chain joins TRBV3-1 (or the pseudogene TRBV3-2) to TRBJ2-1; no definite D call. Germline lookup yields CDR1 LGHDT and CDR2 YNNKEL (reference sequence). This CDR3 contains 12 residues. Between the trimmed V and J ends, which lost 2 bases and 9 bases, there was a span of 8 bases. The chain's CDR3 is CASSQSFGEQFF. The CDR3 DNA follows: TGTGCCAGCAGCCAATCTTTCGGTGAGCAGTTCTTC.

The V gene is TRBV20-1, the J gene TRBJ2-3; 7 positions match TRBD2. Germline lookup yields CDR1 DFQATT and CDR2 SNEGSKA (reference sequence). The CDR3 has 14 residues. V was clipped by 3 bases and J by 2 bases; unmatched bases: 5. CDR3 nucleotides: TGCAGTGCTAGTTGGGGGGGAGCCACAGATACGCAGTATTTT. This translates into CSASWGGATDTQYF.

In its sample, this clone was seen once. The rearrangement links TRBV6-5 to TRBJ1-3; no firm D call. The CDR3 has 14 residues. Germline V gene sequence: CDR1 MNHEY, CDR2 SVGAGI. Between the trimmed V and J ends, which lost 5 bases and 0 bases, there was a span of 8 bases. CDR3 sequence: CASSLRGSGNTIYF. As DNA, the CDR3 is TGTGCCAGCAGTCTTCGAGGCTCTGGAAACACCATATATTTT.

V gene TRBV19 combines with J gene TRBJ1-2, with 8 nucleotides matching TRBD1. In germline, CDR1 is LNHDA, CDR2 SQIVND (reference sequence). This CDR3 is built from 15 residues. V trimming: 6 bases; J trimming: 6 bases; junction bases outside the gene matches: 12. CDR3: CASSYLPRTGNGYTF. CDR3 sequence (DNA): TGTGCCAGTAGCTACCTACCCCGGACAGGGAATGGCTACACCTTC. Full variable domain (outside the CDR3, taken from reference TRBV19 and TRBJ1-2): DGGITQSPKYLFRKEGQNVTLSCEQNLNHDAMYWYRQDPGQGLRLIYYSQIVNDFQKGDIAEGYSVSREKKESFPLTVTSAQKNPTAFYLCASSYLPRTGNGYTFGSGTRLTVV.

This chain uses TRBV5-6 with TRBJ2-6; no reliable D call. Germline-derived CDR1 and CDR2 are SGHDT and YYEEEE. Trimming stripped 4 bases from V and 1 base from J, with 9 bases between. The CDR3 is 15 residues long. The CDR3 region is CASSARVSGANVLTF. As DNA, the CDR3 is TGTGCCAGCAGCGCTAGGGTTTCTGGGGCCAACGTCCTGACTTTC.